The clone carrying this T cell receptor beta chain appeared many times. Its antigen is not identified. The CDR3 totals 13 residues. Trimming pared 1 base from V and 2 bases from J, leaving 6 bases between. From germline, CDR1 is ENHRY and CDR2 SYGVKD. This specimen belongs to a study of post-analysis software for immune sequencing data. Points from the study as a whole: Under F measure analysis, samples from one preparation batch co-clustered strongly. TRBV5-6, TRBV5-1 and TRBV20-1 belonged to a set of roughly 5 TRBV segments that were more frequent in patients than controls.

Tagging with unique molecular identifiers was a feature of the TCR beta cDNA libraries. Each sample of roughly 0.95 to 10 million input T cells yielded around 500,000 cDNA molecules, so each molecule approximated one T cell. In TCRdb, the PCR reads were re-called with MiXCR into one record per CDR3 protein. The sample carries 400,000 to 500,000 distinct CDR3 sequences, over 30% recorded once. Sequencing was done on a sample of blood. The rearrangement uses TRBV10-3 and TRBJ2-7; D gene unclear. This clonotype was sampled from a girl aged 2-10 years with multiple sclerosis. The CDR3 here is CAISELPAYEQYF. The CDR3 DNA sequence: TGTGCCATCAGTGAGTTGCCAGCCTACGAGCAGTACTTC.